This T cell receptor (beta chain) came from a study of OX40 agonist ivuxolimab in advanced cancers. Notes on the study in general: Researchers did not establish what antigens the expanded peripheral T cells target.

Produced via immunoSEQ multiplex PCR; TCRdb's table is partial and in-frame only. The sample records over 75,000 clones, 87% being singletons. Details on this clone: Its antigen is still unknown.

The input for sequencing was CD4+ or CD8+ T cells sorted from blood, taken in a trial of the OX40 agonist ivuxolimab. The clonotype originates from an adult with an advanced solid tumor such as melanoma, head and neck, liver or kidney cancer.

In DNA form, the CDR3 reads TGTGCCAGTACCGAAAGTAGGGCGGTGTATGGCTACACCTTC. It is translated as CASTESRAVYGYTF. V and J are TRBV19 and TRBJ1-2; D unresolved. V gave up 7 bases and J gave up 5 bases, with 17 bases separating them. The CDR3 totals 14 residues. Germline V gene sequence: CDR1 LNHDA, CDR2 SQIVND (reference sequence).